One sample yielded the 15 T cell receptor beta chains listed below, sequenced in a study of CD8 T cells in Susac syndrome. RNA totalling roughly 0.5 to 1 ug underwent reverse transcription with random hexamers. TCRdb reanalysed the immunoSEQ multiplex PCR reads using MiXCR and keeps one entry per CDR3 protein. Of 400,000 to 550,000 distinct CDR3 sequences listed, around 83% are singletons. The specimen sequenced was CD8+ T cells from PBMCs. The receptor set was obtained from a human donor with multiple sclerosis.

In DNA form, the CDR3 reads TGTGCCAGTAGTGCCTACGGAGGAGCCCCCTACGAGCAGTACTTC. Translated: CASSAYGGAPYEQYF. This chain connects TRBV19 to TRBJ2-7; the D gene is possibly TRBD2 (5 bases). This CDR3 is built from 15 residues. Germline values: CDR1 LNHDA, CDR2 SQIVND (reference sequence). The ends were cut back, 5 bases at V and 2 bases at J, with 16 bases in the middle.

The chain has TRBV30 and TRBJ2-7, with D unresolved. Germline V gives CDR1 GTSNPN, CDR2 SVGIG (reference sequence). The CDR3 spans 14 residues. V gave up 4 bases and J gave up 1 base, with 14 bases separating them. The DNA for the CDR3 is TGTGCCTGGAACCTGGTCTCTCCGTCCTACGAGCAGTACTTC. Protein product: CAWNLVSPSYEQYF. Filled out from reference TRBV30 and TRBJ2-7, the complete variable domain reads SQTIHQWPATLVQPVGSPLSLECTVEGTSNPNLYWYRQAAGRGLQLLFYSVGIGQISSEVPQNLSASRPQDRQFILSSKKLLLSDSGFYLCAWNLVSPSYEQYFGPGTRLTVT.

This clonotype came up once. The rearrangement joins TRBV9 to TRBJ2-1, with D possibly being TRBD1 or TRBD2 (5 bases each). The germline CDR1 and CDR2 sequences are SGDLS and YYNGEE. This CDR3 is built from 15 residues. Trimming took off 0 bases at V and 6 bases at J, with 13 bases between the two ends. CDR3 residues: CASSVGGSRANEQFF. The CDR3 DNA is TGTGCCAGCAGCGTAGGAGGGAGCAGGGCCAATGAGCAGTTCTTC.

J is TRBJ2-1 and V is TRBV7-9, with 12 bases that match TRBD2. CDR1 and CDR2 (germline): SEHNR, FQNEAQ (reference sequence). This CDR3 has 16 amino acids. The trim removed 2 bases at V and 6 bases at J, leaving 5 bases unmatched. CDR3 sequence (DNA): TGTGCCAGCAGCTTACCTTCTAGCGGGAGGGTCAATGAGCAGTTCTTC. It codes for CASSLPSSGRVNEQFF.

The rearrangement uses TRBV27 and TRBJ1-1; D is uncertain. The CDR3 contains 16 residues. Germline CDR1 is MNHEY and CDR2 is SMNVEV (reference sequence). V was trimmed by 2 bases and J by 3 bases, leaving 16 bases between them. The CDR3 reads CASSLNSPATYTEAFF. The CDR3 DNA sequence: TGTGCCAGCAGTTTAAATTCCCCAGCCACTTACACTGAAGCTTTCTTT.

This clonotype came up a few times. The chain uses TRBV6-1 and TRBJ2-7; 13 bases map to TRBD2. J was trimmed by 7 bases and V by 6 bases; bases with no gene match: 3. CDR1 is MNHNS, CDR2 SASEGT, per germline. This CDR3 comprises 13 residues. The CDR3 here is CASSPGLAGEQYF. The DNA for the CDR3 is TGTGCCAGCAGCCCGGGACTAGCGGGGGAGCAGTACTTC.

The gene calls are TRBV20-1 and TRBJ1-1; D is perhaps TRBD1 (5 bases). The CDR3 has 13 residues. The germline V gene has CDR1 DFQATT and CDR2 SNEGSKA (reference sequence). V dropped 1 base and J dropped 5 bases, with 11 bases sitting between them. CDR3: CSARVRGLTEAFF. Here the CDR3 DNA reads TGCAGTGCTAGAGTGCGGGGGTTGACTGAAGCTTTCTTT.

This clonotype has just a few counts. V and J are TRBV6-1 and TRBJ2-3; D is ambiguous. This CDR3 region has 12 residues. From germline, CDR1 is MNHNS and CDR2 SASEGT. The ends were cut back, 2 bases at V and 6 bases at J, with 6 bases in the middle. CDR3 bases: TGTGCCAGCAGTGAACATTGGGATACGCAGTATTTT. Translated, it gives CASSEHWDTQYF.

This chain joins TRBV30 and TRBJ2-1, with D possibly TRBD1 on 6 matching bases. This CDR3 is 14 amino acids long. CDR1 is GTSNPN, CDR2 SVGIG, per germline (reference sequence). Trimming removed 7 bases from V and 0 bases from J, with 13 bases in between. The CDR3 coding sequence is TGTGCCTCCCAGGACAGTAGCTCCTACAATGAGCAGTTCTTC. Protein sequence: CASQDSSSYNEQFF.

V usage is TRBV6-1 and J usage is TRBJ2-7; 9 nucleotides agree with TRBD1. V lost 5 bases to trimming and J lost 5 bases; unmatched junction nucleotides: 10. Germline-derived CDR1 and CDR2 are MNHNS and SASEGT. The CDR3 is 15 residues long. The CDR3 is CASSRSGQGTDEQYF. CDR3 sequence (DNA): TGTGCCAGCAGTAGAAGCGGACAGGGGACCGACGAGCAGTACTTC.

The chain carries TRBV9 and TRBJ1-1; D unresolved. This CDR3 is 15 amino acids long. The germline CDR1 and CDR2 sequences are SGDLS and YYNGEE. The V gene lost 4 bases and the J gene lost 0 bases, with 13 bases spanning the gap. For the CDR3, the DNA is TGTGCCAGCAGCCTAGTCCCGGACGTGAACACTGAAGCTTTCTTT. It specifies CASSLVPDVNTEAFF.

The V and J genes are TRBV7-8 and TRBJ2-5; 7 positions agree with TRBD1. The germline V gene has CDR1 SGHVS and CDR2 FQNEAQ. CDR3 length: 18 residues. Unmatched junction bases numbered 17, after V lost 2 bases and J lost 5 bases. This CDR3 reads CASSLPFVLIRGRETQYF. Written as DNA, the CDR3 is TGTGCCAGCAGCTTACCTTTCGTCTTGATAAGGGGGCGGGAGACCCAGTACTTC.

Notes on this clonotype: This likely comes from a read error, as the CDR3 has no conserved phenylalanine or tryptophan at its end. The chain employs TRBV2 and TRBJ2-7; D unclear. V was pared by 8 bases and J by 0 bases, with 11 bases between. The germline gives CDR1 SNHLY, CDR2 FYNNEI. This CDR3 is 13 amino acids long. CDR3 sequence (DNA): TGTGCCAGCGGGGATCTGAGCTCCTACGAGCAGTACTCC. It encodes CASGDLSSYEQYS.

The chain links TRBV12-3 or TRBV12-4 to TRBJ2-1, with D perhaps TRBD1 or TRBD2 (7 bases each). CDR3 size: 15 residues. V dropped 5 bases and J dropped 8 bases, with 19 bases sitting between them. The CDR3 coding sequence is TGTGCCAGCAGTCCTAAAGTACAGGGGAGGGATGAGCAGTTCTTC. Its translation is CASSPKVQGRDEQFF.

The CDR3 spells CASSLAYSGGLLPTDTQYF. DNA for the CDR3: TGTGCCAGCAGCTTAGCGTACAGCGGGGGGCTCCTTCCCACAGATACGCAGTATTTT. This sequence joins TRBV7-2 and TRBJ2-3; 9 nucleotides align to TRBD2. This CDR3 spans 19 amino acids. Germline V gene lookup returns CDR1 SGHTA and CDR2 FQGNSA. J lost 2 bases, V lost 0 bases, and 12 bases had no gene match.